One and the same sample provided the 25 T cell receptor beta chains below, sequenced in a study of T cells after somatic rescue of genetic block. Sequenced by immunoSEQ multiplex PCR; TCRdb stores in-frame clones only, minus some. The sample lists roughly 110,000 clones, 90% to 95% occurring once. Sequencing used peripheral blood mononuclear cells (PBMCs). The receptors were sampled from a young woman.

V is TRBV5-1 and J is TRBJ2-3, with no clear D. The CDR3 totals 15 residues. Germline V gene lookup returns CDR1 SGHRS and CDR2 YFSETQ. The V gene lost 0 bases and the J gene lost 0 bases, with 8 bases spanning the gap. The CDR3: CASSLDGVSTDTQYF. The CDR3 region has the DNA TGCGCCAGCAGCTTGGATGGGGTCAGCACAGATACGCAGTATTTT.

The CDR3: CAWSYQGRNYGYTF. CDR3 sequence (DNA): TGTGCCTGGAGTTATCAGGGCAGGAACTATGGCTACACCTTC. The chain carries TRBV30 and TRBJ1-2; a weak D match, TRBD1 (5 bases). This CDR3 region has 14 residues. Germline V gene lookup returns CDR1 GTSNPN and CDR2 SVGIG (reference sequence). V lost 2 bases to trimming and J lost 2 bases, with 12 bases between them.

The rearrangement links TRBV2 to TRBJ1-1, with 10 bases identical to TRBD1. Trimming at V came to 7 bases and at J to 13 bases, leaving 15 bases not matched to a gene. CDR1 and CDR2 from the germline V gene are SNHLY and FYNNEI. CDR3 size: 14 residues. The CDR3 bases are TGTGCCAGCACCTTTTCGACAGGGGGCTTAAAGAATTTCTTT. Its protein product is CASTFSTGGLKNFF.

The V and J genes are TRBV6-1 and TRBJ1-2, with 10 bases fitting TRBD1. This CDR3 contains 15 residues. Germline V gene lookup returns CDR1 MNHNS and CDR2 SASEGT. V gave up 6 bases and J gave up 7 bases; unmatched junction bases: 11. CDR3 DNA: TGTGCCAGCAGCGCACTTGTTGGGACAGGGGCTGGCTACACCTTC. This sequence encodes CASSALVGTGAGYTF.

The chain combines TRBV27 with TRBJ1-2; perhaps TRBD1 as D (5 bases). V was clipped by 5 bases and J by 2 bases, with 12 bases between them. The germline V gene encodes CDR1 MNHEY and CDR2 SMNVEV (reference sequence). The CDR3 loop spans 14 amino acids. CDR3 sequence: CASSHRQTNYGYTF. In nucleotides, the CDR3 is TGTGCCAGCAGTCATAGACAGACCAACTATGGCTACACCTTC.

This clone is a singleton in its sample. V is TRBV15 and J is TRBJ2-3; 7 bases align to TRBD2. The germline gives CDR1 LNHNV, CDR2 YYDKDF (reference sequence). The CDR3 totals 14 residues. The ends lost 8 bases at V and 3 bases at J; junction bases unmatched: 8. As DNA, the CDR3 is TGTGCCACCGAGGGAGCGGGGAGAACAGATACGCAGTATTTT. Amino acid sequence: CATEGAGRTDTQYF.

In this sample, this clone turned up a few times. The V and J genes are TRBV28 and TRBJ1-6, with unresolved D. Trimming removed 2 bases at V and 10 bases at J, with 12 bases between. The length of the CDR3 is 14 residues. Germline V lookup: CDR1 MDHEN, CDR2 SYDVKM. The CDR3 bases are TGTGCCAGCAGTTTAGGGATCTTGACATCACCCCTCCACTTT. Translation gives CASSLGILTSPLHF.

This sequence joins TRBV7-9 and TRBJ1-2; no clear D gene. The CDR3 length is 12 residues. Germline V lookup: CDR1 SEHNR, CDR2 FQNEAQ (reference sequence). Deletions cut 5 bases from V and 4 bases from J, with 8 bases between. CDR3 bases: TGTGCCAGCAGCGCCCCATCCTATGGCTACACCTTC. Residues: CASSAPSYGYTF. Variable domain in full (rest from reference TRBV7-9 and TRBJ1-2): DTGVSQNPRHKITKRGQNVTFRCDPISEHNRLYWYRQTLGQGPEFLTYFQNEAQLEKSRLLSDRFSAERPKGSFSTLEIQRTEQGDSAMYLCASSAPSYGYTFGSGTRLTVV.

The chain recombines TRBV9 with TRBJ2-3; D perhaps matches TRBD2 (5 bases). The germline V and J ends were trimmed by 3 bases and 4 bases, with 15 bases remaining between them. The CDR3 runs 15 residues. Germline V lookup: CDR1 SGDLS, CDR2 YYNGEE. The CDR3 sequence is CASSERSREPDTQYF. CDR3 DNA sequence: TGTGCCAGCAGCGAAAGGTCCCGGGAACCAGATACGCAGTATTTT.

The chain has TRBV5-6 and TRBJ2-5; TRBD2 aligns across 12 bases. Germline CDR1 and CDR2: SGHDT and YYEEEE. This CDR3 is 17 amino acids long. V shed 4 bases, J shed 4 bases, and the junction held 11 bases outside the gene matches. CDR3 in DNA: TGTGCCAGCAGCCGGACTAGCGGGGCGCCGGGAGGAGAGACCCAGTACTTC. Amino acids: CASSRTSGAPGGETQYF.

The CDR3 is CASSPGTTEETQYF. The CDR3 DNA follows: TGTGCCAGCAGCCCTGGGACAACTGAAGAGACCCAGTACTTC. The genes are TRBV13 and TRBJ2-5; D might be TRBD1 (6 bases). Germline CDR1 and CDR2: PRHDT and FYEKMQ (reference sequence). Trimming stripped 5 bases from V and 3 bases from J, with 13 bases between. This CDR3 has 14 residues.

The chain combines TRBV9 with TRBJ2-3, with 9 bases fitting TRBD2. Germline-derived CDR1 and CDR2 are SGDLS and YYNGEE. The CDR3 spans 17 residues. Trimming at V came to 5 bases and at J to 0 bases, leaving 10 bases not matched to a gene. Here the CDR3 DNA reads TGTGCCAGCAGTGATAGCGGGGGTCACACTAGCACAGATACGCAGTATTTT. Protein sequence: CASSDSGGHTSTDTQYF.

This chain links TRBV11-3 with TRBJ1-1; perhaps TRBD1 as D (6 bases). The V gene lost 0 bases and the J gene lost 6 bases, with 20 bases spanning the gap. This CDR3 is 17 amino acids long. From germline, CDR1 is SGHNT and CDR2 YENEEA. The CDR3 loop is CASSLDDPDRLGAEAFF. Written as DNA, the CDR3 is TGTGCCAGCAGCTTAGATGACCCGGACAGACTTGGCGCTGAAGCTTTCTTT.

The CDR3: CASRLPRGGGQPQHF. Written as DNA, the CDR3 is TGTGCCAGCAGATTGCCCCGAGGGGGCGGGCAGCCCCAGCATTTT. The V and J genes are TRBV28 and TRBJ1-5, with 7 bases aligning to TRBD1. Germline V gene data show CDR1 as MDHEN and CDR2 as SYDVKM. V dropped 6 bases and J dropped 7; count of bases not matched to a gene: 12. This CDR3 is 15 amino acids long.

V and J are TRBV7-9 and TRBJ2-5; D is unresolved. The CDR3 extends over 14 amino acids. V was clipped by 5 bases and J by 4 bases, with 14 bases between them. Germline V gene data show CDR1 as SEHNR and CDR2 as FQNEAQ (reference sequence). In DNA, the CDR3 is TGTGCCAGCAGCGTCTCCGGTGGTAGAGAGACCCAGTACTTC. The encoded protein is CASSVSGGRETQYF.

The chain has TRBV5-1 and TRBJ1-2; tentatively, D is TRBD1 (5 bases). Germline V CDR1 and CDR2: SGHRS, YFSETQ. This CDR3 region has 15 residues. With 0 bases removed from V and 4 bases from J, the gap between germline ends came to 13 bases. CDR3 amino acids: CASSLGAPGAYGYTF. CDR3 coding DNA: TGCGCCAGCAGCTTGGGAGCCCCCGGGGCCTATGGCTACACCTTC.

The chain recombines TRBV4-3 with TRBJ2-2; 7 bases agree with TRBD2. J was trimmed by 4 bases and V by 5 bases; bases with no gene match: 7. The CDR3 spans 15 residues. CDR1 and CDR2 (germline): LGHNA, YSLEER. The CDR3 here is CASSFSGDGTGELFF. CDR3 nucleotides: TGCGCCAGCAGCTTCAGCGGGGACGGCACCGGGGAGCTGTTTTTT.

This clone was detected a few times. This chain joins TRBV27 and TRBJ1-2; D may be TRBD1 (6 bases). Germline V gene sequence: CDR1 MNHEY, CDR2 SMNVEV (reference sequence). This CDR3 is 16 amino acids long. The V and J ends lost 6 bases and 6 bases respectively, with 23 bases between them. In DNA, the CDR3 is TGTGCCAGCAGCCTATTGGGGGCGTGGGGTAGGGATGGCTACACCTTC. It is translated as CASSLLGAWGRDGYTF.

The chain employs TRBV28 and TRBJ2-3; 8 nucleotides agree with TRBD2. V was clipped by 5 bases and J by 2 bases; unmatched bases: 12. Germline loops: CDR1 MDHEN, CDR2 SYDVKM. The CDR3 spans 17 residues. In nucleotides, the CDR3 is TGTGCCAGCAGTCCCTCCCGGGGGGGGTGGAACACAGATACGCAGTATTTT. It translates to CASSPSRGGWNTDTQYF.

The rearrangement links TRBV4-1 to TRBJ1-1, with a tentative D call TRBD1 (6 bases). CDR1 MGHRA and CDR2 YSYEKL come from the germline V gene. This CDR3 is 14 amino acids long. V was pared by 4 bases and J by 5 bases, with 14 bases between. CDR3 sequence (DNA): TGCGCCAGCAGCCCTAGTGCAGGGGTTACTGAAGCTTTCTTT. This encodes CASSPSAGVTEAFF.

This clone appeared a single time. The genes are TRBV10-3 and TRBJ2-5, with D possibly matching TRBD1 (5 bases). V was cut by 4 bases and J by 2 bases, with 8 bases left in between. The CDR3 is 13 amino acids. Germline values: CDR1 ENHRY, CDR2 SYGVKD. The CDR3 loop reads CAISGQGQETQYF. DNA for the CDR3: TGTGCCATCAGTGGGCAGGGACAAGAGACCCAGTACTTC.

The chain employs TRBV28 and TRBJ1-5, with D perhaps TRBD1 (5 bases). Germline V gives CDR1 MDHEN, CDR2 SYDVKM. The CDR3 contains 16 residues. The V end lost 5 bases, the J end lost 7 bases, and 21 bases lay between the germline ends. As DNA, the CDR3 is TGTGCCAGCAGTCCCAGCCTCCGGCAGGGTGTACAGCCCCAGCATTTT. Amino acids: CASSPSLRQGVQPQHF.

This clone was seen just once. The rearrangement links TRBV4-1 to TRBJ1-2; D might be TRBD1 (6 bases). The V gene's germline CDR1 is MGHRA and CDR2 YSYEKL. Trimming took 0 bases from V and 6 from J, leaving 11 bases between them. The length of the CDR3 is 14 residues. The CDR3 sequence is CASSQDRGGHGYTF. CDR3 sequence (DNA): TGCGCCAGCAGCCAAGATCGCGGGGGCCATGGCTACACCTTC.

This chain uses TRBV2 with TRBJ1-6, with D tentatively TRBD1 (5 bases). The germline V and J ends were trimmed by 1 base and 7 bases, with 11 bases remaining between them. CDR1 is SNHLY and CDR2 is FYNNEI in the germline V gene. The CDR3 sequence is 15 residues long. The chain's CDR3 is CASSEGRVNNSPLHF. DNA of the CDR3: TGTGCCAGCAGTGAAGGCAGGGTTAACAATTCACCCCTCCACTTT.

The chain recombines TRBV4-1 with TRBJ1-3, with no clear D. The CDR3 covers 15 residues. Trimming cost V 0 bases and J 1 base, with 7 bases left between them. From germline, CDR1 is MGHRA and CDR2 YSYEKL. The CDR3 sequence is CASSQDEGSGNTIYF. The CDR3 nucleotides are TGCGCCAGCAGCCAAGATGAAGGGTCTGGAAACACCATATATTTT.